The 5 T cell receptor beta chains below come from one sample, sequenced in a study of shared clonotypes between healthy human individuals. It was CD45RO-negative cells, positively selected for CCR7, that made up naive CD8 cells, with terminally differentiated effector memory CD45RA+ cells excluded. Generated by immunoSEQ multiplex PCR, the TCRdb table keeps only in-frame clones and is missing some. Of around 2,000,000 clones listed, about 95% are singletons. What was sequenced was naive CD8+ T cells sorted from blood. The receptors were sampled from a man aged 18-30 years in good health.

The chain employs TRBV15 and TRBJ2-7, with TRBD2 identical over 12 bases. The CDR3 covers 16 residues. Trimming took 8 bases from V and 4 from J; bases not matched to a gene: 12. Looked up from germline, CDR1 is LNHNV and CDR2 is YYDKDF (reference sequence). The CDR3 sequence: CATYGLAGNLGYEQYF. The CDR3 nucleotides are TGTGCCACCTACGGACTAGCGGGAAACCTAGGGTACGAGCAGTACTTC.

This CDR3 reads CASSGGGRTNSGRYNEQFF. For the CDR3, the DNA is TGCGCCAGCAGCGGGGGCGGACGAACTAATAGCGGGCGCTACAATGAGCAGTTCTTC. J is TRBJ2-1 and V is TRBV5-1; D might be TRBD2 (7 bases). V dropped 4 bases and J dropped 3 bases, with 26 bases sitting between them. There are 19 residues in the CDR3. CDR1 and CDR2 (germline): SGHRS, YFSETQ.

The V gene is TRBV4-1, the J gene TRBJ2-7; D remains unclear. Germline V lookup: CDR1 MGHRA, CDR2 YSYEKL. The CDR3 covers 14 residues. The V end was cut by 0 bases, the J end by 2 bases, with 8 bases between. The CDR3 sequence: CASSQESVAYEQYF. Written as DNA, the CDR3 is TGCGCCAGCAGCCAAGAGTCAGTCGCCTACGAGCAGTACTTC.

This chain connects TRBV19 to TRBJ2-7, with 8 bases fitting TRBD1. Looked up from germline, CDR1 is LNHDA and CDR2 is SQIVND (reference sequence). The CDR3 extends over 14 amino acids. V was pared by 5 bases and J by 2 bases, with 5 bases of the junction left unmatched. The CDR3 here is CASSFGQGPYEQYF. In nucleotides, the CDR3 is TGTGCCAGTAGTTTCGGACAGGGCCCCTACGAGCAGTACTTC.

The rearrangement uses TRBV7-9 and TRBJ2-7; 9 nucleotides agree with TRBD1. Trimming removed 5 bases from V and 4 bases from J; junction bases left unmatched: 12. The V gene's germline CDR1 is SEHNR and CDR2 FQNEAQ (reference sequence). CDR3 length: 16 residues. The CDR3 DNA reads TGTGCCAGCAGCCCCACCTCCGGGACAGGGATATACGAGCAGTACTTC. Residues: CASSPTSGTGIYEQYF.